A selection of T cell receptor beta chains follows, all from one sample in a study of blood T cell repertoires in COVID-19. Data came from immunoSEQ multiplex PCR; TCRdb stores just in-frame clones and leaves some out. The table includes some 190,000 clones, about 85% detected once. The specimen was peripheral blood. Every receptor here comes from an elderly man with COVID-19, enrolled during active disease. Both conserved end residues are part of each CDR3. The D gene is left open where the match is weak. Where a row states a size, it is once, few, many or the class of an expanded clone; other rows omit it.

d_call | j_call | v_call | clone_size | cdr3_nt | cdr3_aa
TRBD1 | TRBJ1-1 | TRBV19 | . | TGTGCCAGTAGAAATCTTGGACAGGCCCGTAAGAACACTGAAGCTTTCTTT | CASRNLGQARKNTEAFF
. | TRBJ1-4 | TRBV10-3 | . | TGTGCCATCAGTGAGAACCTAGGGAGGGAGGAAAAACTGTTTTTT | CAISENLGREEKLFF
TRBD2 | TRBJ2-4 | TRBV5-1 | . | TGCGCCAGCAGCTGGAGCGGGGAGCTACTAGCCAAAAACATTCAGTACTTC | CASSWSGELLAKNIQYF
. | TRBJ1-2 | TRBV6-6 | . | TGTGCCAGCAGTCCGGACAGCTACCCTAACTATGGCTACACCTTC | CASSPDSYPNYGYTF
TRBD2 | TRBJ2-3 | TRBV5-4 | . | TGTGCCAGCAGCCCCGGCGGAGCGGGGGGAATGTGGAGCACAGATACGCAGTATTTT | CASSPGGAGGMWSTDTQYF
. | TRBJ1-4 | TRBV5-4 | . | TGTGCCAGCAGACATCGGCGGGACGGGGTTAATGAAAAACTGTTTTTT | CASRHRRDGVNEKLFF
. | TRBJ1-5 | TRBV5-3 | . | TGTGCCAGAAGCTGCCGAGGCAATCAGCCCCAGCATTTT | CARSCRGNQPQHF
. | TRBJ1-3 | TRBV6-5 | . | TGTGCCACCCAAAGTCCAGGGGCATCTGGAAACACCATATATTTT | CATQSPGASGNTIYF
. | TRBJ2-2 | TRBV9 | many | TGTGCCAGCAGCACCCGCAGCGGGGAGCTGTTTTTT | CASSTRSGELFF
. | TRBJ2-3 | TRBV10-1 | . | TGCGCCAGCAGTGAGATGTCCTTTGCGCAGTATTTT | CASSEMSFAQYF
TRBD2 | TRBJ2-1 | TRBV6-5 | . | TGTGCCAGCAGCCGGGGACTAGCGGAATACAATGAGCAGTTCTTC | CASSRGLAEYNEQFF
TRBD1 | TRBJ2-2 | TRBV18 | . | TGTGCCAGCTCACAACTCCAGGGGGCGGACGGGGAGCTGTTTTTT | CASSQLQGADGELFF
TRBD1 | TRBJ2-1 | TRBV5-1 | . | TGCGCCAGCAGCTTGGTAGGGGGCCTTAACCATGAGCAGTTCTTC | CASSLVGGLNHEQFF
. | TRBJ2-7 | TRBV7-2 | few | TGTGCCAGCAGCTTAAGTCCGAGCTCCTACGAGCAGTACTTC | CASSLSPSSYEQYF
. | TRBJ1-3 | TRBV13 | . | TGTGCCAGCAGCGCCGACCAGGGTTCTGGAAACACCATATATTTT | CASSADQGSGNTIYF
. | TRBJ1-4 | TRBV27 | . | TGTGCCAGTAAGACAGTTGGTGAAAAACTGTTTTTT | CASKTVGEKLFF
. | TRBJ1-2 | TRBV14 | . | TGTGCCAGCAGCCAAGAACAGGCTAACTATGGCTACACCTTC | CASSQEQANYGYTF
. | TRBJ1-1 | TRBV11-2 | . | TGTGCCAGCAGCTTAGAAATTTGGCAGAACACTGAAGCTTTCTTT | CASSLEIWQNTEAFF
. | TRBJ2-6 | TRBV5-1 | . | TGCGCCAGCAGCTTGGACGAACTCTCTGGGGCCAACGTCCTGACTTTC | CASSLDELSGANVLTF
. | TRBJ2-2 | TRBV5-4 | . | TGTGCCAGCAGCGCCTGGGTTGGAGCCTCGGGGAACACCGGGGAGCTGTTTTTT | CASSAWVGASGNTGELFF
. | TRBJ1-6 | TRBV15 | . | TGTGCCACCAGCCCCCTATATAATTCACCCCTCCACTTT | CATSPLYNSPLHF
. | TRBJ2-2 | TRBV19 | . | TGTGCCAGTAATGGCTGGACTGAAACTAACACCGGGGAGCTGTTTTTT | CASNGWTETNTGELFF
. | TRBJ2-5 | TRBV19 | few | TGTGCCAGTAGTGAGGGTTTGCGGGAGACCCAGTACTTC | CASSEGLRETQYF
TRBD2 | TRBJ2-3 | TRBV24-1 | . | TGTGCCACCAGTGCTAGCGGGGGGTTCACAGATACGCAGTATTTT | CATSASGGFTDTQYF
TRBD1 | TRBJ1-1 | TRBV2 | . | TGTGCCAGCAGTAGACGGACAGGGGAGGATATTGAAGCTTTCTTT | CASSRRTGEDIEAFF
. | TRBJ1-2 | TRBV3-1/TRBV3-2 | . | TGTGCCAGCAGCATCACAGGGTATGGCTACACCTTC | CASSITGYGYTF
TRBD1 | TRBJ2-7 | TRBV29-1 | . | TGCAGCGTCTCGACAGGGGGCTACGAGCAGTACTTC | CSVSTGGYEQYF
TRBD1 | TRBJ1-5 | TRBV19 | . | TGTGCCAGTAACTCCGACAGGGGGCTTAATCAGCCCCAGCATTTT | CASNSDRGLNQPQHF
TRBD1 | TRBJ2-1 | TRBV3-1/TRBV3-2 | . | TGTGCCAGCAGCCAAGGTGGACAGGGGAATTACAATGAGCAGTTCTTC | CASSQGGQGNYNEQFF
TRBD1 | TRBJ1-2 | TRBV19 | . | TGTGCCAGTAGCCTTGACAGGGGGCGAGGGAATGGCTACACCTTC | CASSLDRGRGNGYTF
. | TRBJ1-3 | TRBV6-5 | . | TGTGCCAGCAAAGCAGGGGCTGGAAACACCATATATTTT | CASKAGAGNTIYF
TRBD2 | TRBJ2-5 | TRBV9 | . | TGTGCCAGCAGCCCGCCCGGGACTAGTAGGGAGACCCAGTACTTC | CASSPPGTSRETQYF
. | TRBJ1-1 | TRBV5-1 | . | TGCGCCAGCAGCTTCTCGGTGGGAGGCACTGAAGCTTTCTTT | CASSFSVGGTEAFF
TRBD1 | TRBJ1-2 | TRBV19 | . | TGTGCCAGTAGTATTTCCTCGGGACAGCTTTTTGGCTACACCTTC | CASSISSGQLFGYTF
TRBD1 | TRBJ2-1 | TRBV7-2 | . | TGTGCCAGCAGCCCCGACAGGGACAATGAGCAGTTCTTC | CASSPDRDNEQFF
. | TRBJ1-2 | TRBV5-6 | once | TGTGCCAGCAGCTTGGCCCCCCGGGGTGACTATGGCTACACCTTC | CASSLAPRGDYGYTF
. | TRBJ2-3 | TRBV7-9 | . | TGTGCCAGCAGCCAGTCTAGCGGCACAGATACGCAGTATTTT | CASSQSSGTDTQYF
TRBD1 | TRBJ1-1 | TRBV6-1 | few | TGTGCCAGCAGTGAGGCCGACAGGGCCTATCGGGACACTGAAGCTTTCTTT | CASSEADRAYRDTEAFF
. | TRBJ2-7 | TRBV15 | . | TGTGCCACCAGCAGAGAGGCCTTCTACGAGCAGTACTTC | CATSREAFYEQYF
. | TRBJ1-5 | TRBV7-2 | . | TGTGCCAGCAGCCCCGGGGGGGGCTCTAGCAATCAGCCCCAGCATTTT | CASSPGGGSSNQPQHF
. | TRBJ1-2 | TRBV5-4 | . | TGTGCCAGCGTAGCAGAAACAAACTATGGCTACACCTTC | CASVAETNYGYTF
. | TRBJ1-1 | TRBV18 | . | TGTGCCAGCTCACCCAGACAGGAGCGGAGGACTGAAGCTTTCTTT | CASSPRQERRTEAFF
. | TRBJ1-5 | TRBV7-8 | once | TGTGCCAGCAGCCCTGCGCAGAGAGGGTATCAGCCCCAGCATTTT | CASSPAQRGYQPQHF